The 24 T cell receptor beta chains reported below all come from one sample, sequenced in a study of T cell clonotyping in hematopoietic cell transplantation (dated by TCRdb to the early 2020s). The library was generated by the immunoSEQ multiplex PCR assay. Sourced from immuneACCESS, this table was stored by TCRdb with only in-frame sequences that have V and J called. A share of the clones is absent; for the studies checked, an unresolved V gene accounts for under half, and the remainder has no known explanation. The table for this sample lists tens of thousands of clones; around 95% of them were counted only once. The ten largest clones represent about 0.86% of the sample. Material: peripheral blood mononuclear cells. The receptors derive from a woman aged 45-59 years in good health. Some clones in this sample may be carry-over from other donors' samples.

The chain links TRBV6-5 to TRBJ2-7, with 7 nucleotides matching TRBD1. V shed 1 base, J shed 1 base, and the junction held 4 bases outside the gene matches. CDR3 length: 15 amino acids. Germline V gene lookup returns CDR1 MNHEY and CDR2 SVGAGI. CDR3 region: CASSYLATGSYEQYF. In nucleotides, the CDR3 is TGTGCCAGCAGTTACTTAGCGACAGGGTCCTACGAGCAGTACTTC.

This chain links TRBV7-2 with TRBJ2-6; 8 bases agree with TRBD2. The CDR3 covers 17 residues. The germline V gene encodes CDR1 SGHTA and CDR2 FQGNSA. The trim removed 1 base at V and 1 base at J, leaving 3 bases unmatched. The CDR3: CASSLDGGGSGANVLTF. In DNA, the CDR3 is TGTGCCAGCAGCTTAGACGGGGGGGGTTCTGGGGCCAACGTCCTGACTTTC. Combining the CDR3 with reference TRBV7-2 and TRBJ2-6 gives the whole variable domain GAGVSQSPSNKVTEKGKDVELRCDPISGHTALYWYRQSLGQGLEFLIYFQGNSAPDKSGLPSDRFSAERTGGSVSTLTIQRTQQEDSAVYLCASSLDGGGSGANVLTFGAGSRLTVL.

The chain is built from TRBV4-2 and TRBJ2-5; D unclear. Germline CDR1 and CDR2: LGHNA and YNFKEQ. There are 14 residues in the CDR3. The V end was cut by 0 bases, the J end by 5 bases, with 10 bases between. For the CDR3, the DNA is TGTGCCAGCAGCCAAGAAGCTAGGGCGGAGACCCAGTACTTC. Its translation: CASSQEARAETQYF.

The chain uses TRBV5-1 and TRBJ1-6, with D possibly matching TRBD1 (5 bases). CDR3 length: 16 amino acids. Germline CDR1 reads SGHRS; CDR2 reads YFSETQ. Deletions cut 4 bases from V and 7 bases from J, with 18 bases between. CDR3 sequence: CASSRLLQGANSPLHF. The CDR3 DNA is TGCGCCAGCAGCCGCCTCCTCCAGGGTGCCAATTCACCCCTCCACTTT. Full variable domain (outside the CDR3, taken from reference TRBV5-1 and TRBJ1-6): KAGVTQTPRYLIKTRGQQVTLSCSPISGHRSVSWYQQTPGQGLQFLFEYFSETQRNKGNFPGRFSGRQFSNSRSEMNVSTLELGDSALYLCASSRLLQGANSPLHFGNGTRLTVT.

J is TRBJ1-1 and V is TRBV7-6; D is perhaps TRBD1 (6 bases). The CDR3 is 16 residues long. Trimming took 6 bases from V and 1 from J, leaving 18 bases between them. Germline CDR1 SGHVS, CDR2 FNYEAQ. The CDR3 spells CASRPPGGGENTEAFF. DNA of the CDR3: TGTGCCAGCAGACCCCCGGGGGGGGGCGAGAACACTGAAGCTTTCTTT. The full variable domain, rest sourced from reference TRBV7-6 and TRBJ1-1, is GAGVSQSPRYKVTKRGQDVALRCDPISGHVSLYWYRQALGQGPEFLTYFNYEAQQDKSGLPNDRFSAERPEGSISTLTIQRTEQRDSAMYRCASRPPGGGENTEAFFGQGTRLTVV.

The chain links TRBV6-5 to TRBJ2-2, with 8 positions matching TRBD1. The CDR3 has 16 amino acids. CDR1 MNHEY and CDR2 SVGAGI come from the germline V gene. The V and J ends lost 0 bases and 7 bases, in that order; junction bases with no gene match: 7. The CDR3 here is CASSYSRGQVNGELFF. The CDR3 DNA reads TGTGCCAGCAGTTACTCGAGGGGACAGGTGAACGGGGAGCTGTTTTTT.

The V call is TRBV10-3, the J call TRBJ2-7; 8 bases are a match to TRBD1. V was pared by 2 bases and J by 4 bases, with 4 bases of the junction left unmatched. CDR1 ENHRY and CDR2 SYGVKD come from the germline V gene. This CDR3 has 14 amino acids. CDR3 bases: TGTGCCATCAGTGAGCAGGGGGCCTATTACGAGCAGTACTTC. As protein: CAISEQGAYYEQYF.

The V call is TRBV2, the J call TRBJ2-7; a possible D gene is TRBD1 (5 bases). CDR3 length: 12 amino acids. The V end lost 7 bases, the J end lost 0 bases, and 7 bases lay between the germline ends. CDR1 and CDR2 from the germline V gene are SNHLY and FYNNEI. The CDR3 nucleotides read TGTGCCAGCAAGGACAACTCCTACGAGCAGTACTTC. Its protein is CASKDNSYEQYF.

This chain's CDR3 is CASSTNLAGEQFF. The CDR3 DNA sequence: TGTGCCAGCAGCACGAACCTAGCGGGAGAGCAGTTCTTC. The J gene is TRBJ2-1, the V gene TRBV28; TRBD2 matches 9 bases. Germline-derived CDR1 and CDR2 are MDHEN and SYDVKM. V gave up 6 bases and J gave up 10 bases; unmatched junction bases: 7. The length of the CDR3 is 13 residues.

The chain joins TRBV7-9 to TRBJ1-2, with a possible D match to TRBD1 (6 bases). Per germline, CDR1 SEHNR and CDR2 FQNEAQ (reference sequence). The ends were cut back, 1 base at V and 4 bases at J, with 13 bases in the middle. CDR3 length: 15 residues. The CDR3 DNA reads as TGTGCCAGCAGCTTAGGCCAGGGGCAGAGCTATGGCTACACCTTC. This sequence encodes CASSLGQGQSYGYTF.

The V call is TRBV10-3, the J call TRBJ2-5, with a weak D call TRBD2 (6 bases). This CDR3 region has 15 residues. V gave up 6 bases and J gave up 5 bases, with 19 bases separating them. The germline V gene has CDR1 ENHRY and CDR2 SYGVKD. Here the CDR3 reads CAISRHREERETQYF. The CDR3 DNA follows: TGTGCCATCAGCCGTCATAGGGAGGAGCGGGAGACCCAGTACTTC.

The chain recombines TRBV2 with TRBJ2-1; TRBD2 agrees at 14 bases. The junction had 3 bases not matched to a gene; V was cut back by 2 bases and J by 9 bases. Germline V gene sequence: CDR1 SNHLY, CDR2 FYNNEI. This CDR3 spans 15 amino acids. The CDR3 nucleotides read TGTGCCAGCAGTGAATTGGGACTAGCGGGGGCTGAGCAGTTCTTC. It is translated as CASSELGLAGAEQFF.

The chain links TRBV7-2 to TRBJ2-2; 12 positions match TRBD2. CDR3 length: 19 residues. Germline V lookup: CDR1 SGHTA, CDR2 FQGNSA. V dropped 5 bases and J dropped 3; count of bases not matched to a gene: 13. In nucleotides, the CDR3 is TGTGCCAGCAGCCCACGACTAGCGGGGGCCGCACCTTACACCGGGGAGCTGTTTTTT. This gives the protein CASSPRLAGAAPYTGELFF.

The chain links TRBV4-1 to TRBJ1-4, with no clear D. The CDR3 contains 13 residues. The germline V gene has CDR1 MGHRA and CDR2 YSYEKL. V shed 0 bases and J shed 7 bases, with 6 bases lying between them. The CDR3 sequence: CASSQEVAEKLFF. CDR3 DNA: TGCGCCAGCAGCCAAGAAGTTGCTGAAAAACTGTTTTTT.

The genes are TRBV19 and TRBJ1-1; D perhaps matches TRBD1 (6 bases). V dropped 6 bases and J dropped 6 bases, with 11 bases sitting between them. Per germline, CDR1 LNHDA and CDR2 SQIVND (reference sequence). The CDR3 contains 12 residues. The CDR3 nucleotides are TGTGCCAGTAGGGACAGTGAGGCTGAAGCTTTCTTT. Its translation: CASRDSEAEAFF.

This clone has a single count. The chain links TRBV28 to TRBJ2-2; D is possibly TRBD1 (5 bases). Germline CDR1 is MDHEN and CDR2 is SYDVKM. Trimming removed 8 bases at V and 0 bases at J, with 7 bases between. The CDR3 has 13 amino acids. The CDR3 DNA reads as TGTGCCAGCGCAGGGTCGAACACCGGGGAGCTGTTTTTT. Translating it yields CASAGSNTGELFF.

The genes are TRBV7-2 and TRBJ2-1; D may match TRBD1 or TRBD2 (5 bases each). V dropped 0 bases and J dropped 0 bases, with 9 bases sitting between them. CDR3 length equals 16 residues. Germline V gene sequence: CDR1 SGHTA, CDR2 FQGNSA. DNA of the CDR3: TGTGCCAGCAGCTTAGCAGGGACCAGCTCCTACAATGAGCAGTTCTTC. It yields the protein CASSLAGTSSYNEQFF.

The gene calls are TRBV7-2 and TRBJ2-5; 8 nucleotides align to TRBD1. The CDR3 extends over 14 amino acids. Per the germline V gene, CDR1 is SGHTA and CDR2 is FQGNSA. J was trimmed by 4 bases and V by 5 bases; bases with no gene match: 6. The CDR3 nucleotides read TGTGCCAGCAGCACGGACAGGGCTGGAGAGACCCAGTACTTC. Its translation: CASSTDRAGETQYF. Using reference TRBV7-2 and TRBJ2-5 for the parts outside the CDR3, the full variable domain is GAGVSQSPSNKVTEKGKDVELRCDPISGHTALYWYRQSLGQGLEFLIYFQGNSAPDKSGLPSDRFSAERTGGSVSTLTIQRTQQEDSAVYLCASSTDRAGETQYFGPGTRLLVL.

This clone was seen a handful of times. The V and J genes are TRBV7-2 and TRBJ1-6; 9 bases match TRBD1. The ends lost 4 bases at V and 6 bases at J; junction bases unmatched: 4. In germline, CDR1 is SGHTA, CDR2 FQGNSA. This CDR3 has 15 residues. The CDR3 region is CASSSPGQGNSPLHF. The CDR3 DNA follows: TGTGCCAGCAGCTCGCCGGGACAGGGTAATTCACCCCTCCACTTT.

In its sample, this clone was seen once. CDR3 nucleotides: TGCGCCAGCAGCTTTAGCCAGTCTCCTAACGAGAACACTGAAGCTTTCTTT. It is translated as CASSFSQSPNENTEAFF. The chain carries TRBV5-1 and TRBJ1-1; no firm D call. Germline lookup yields CDR1 SGHRS and CDR2 YFSETQ. The CDR3 length is 17 residues. V was shortened by 2 bases and J by 1 base, with 18 bases between the two germline ends.

The gene calls are TRBV5-1 and TRBJ2-5; D ambiguous. CDR1 and CDR2 (germline): SGHRS, YFSETQ. V shed 1 base and J shed 2 bases, with 12 bases lying between them. The CDR3 extends over 15 amino acids. Here the CDR3 DNA reads TGCGCCAGCAGCTTGATGTTAACAGTACAAGAGACCCAGTACTTC. Translating it yields CASSLMLTVQETQYF. The whole variable domain, filled in from reference TRBV5-1 and TRBJ2-5, reads KAGVTQTPRYLIKTRGQQVTLSCSPISGHRSVSWYQQTPGQGLQFLFEYFSETQRNKGNFPGRFSGRQFSNSRSEMNVSTLELGDSALYLCASSLMLTVQETQYFGPGTRLLVL.

Remarks on this clone: Distinct nucleotide sequences in the sample also encode this CDR3. The rearrangement links TRBV6-5 to TRBJ1-3, with D unclear. V gave up 4 bases and J gave up 4 bases, with 11 bases separating them. Germline CDR1 MNHEY, CDR2 SVGAGI. The CDR3 runs 14 residues. In DNA, the CDR3 is TGTGCCAGCAGTTCCCGCGGGAGAGGAAACACCATATATTTT. Translated, it gives CASSSRGRGNTIYF.

This clone appeared once. The chain joins TRBV14 to TRBJ2-2; D is possibly TRBD2 (6 bases). Deletions cut 2 bases from V and 7 bases from J, with 14 bases between. The CDR3 is 15 residues long. Germline V gene sequence: CDR1 SGHDN, CDR2 FVKESK. The CDR3 sequence: CASSQRGLKSGELFF. The CDR3 coding sequence is TGTGCCAGCAGCCAACGGGGACTGAAAAGCGGGGAGCTGTTTTTT.

This clone was detected once. V usage is TRBV30 and J usage is TRBJ1-3; the D gene is possibly TRBD1 (5 bases). Germline loops: CDR1 GTSNPN, CDR2 SVGIG (reference sequence). The CDR3 is 13 residues long. The germline V and J ends were trimmed by 0 bases and 3 bases, with 6 bases remaining between them. CDR3 DNA sequence: TGTGCCTGGAGTGTGAGGGGTGGAAACACCATATATTTT. Its translation: CAWSVRGGNTIYF.